In its sample, the clone carrying this T cell receptor beta chain was seen many times. A single record per CDR3 protein comes from TCRdb applying MiXCR to the RACE reads. The table records about 360,000 distinct CDR3 sequences, around 5% of them present only once. The data originate from a study of human T cells and chemical hapten exposure. Overall study context: The patients were mostly female; they had alopecia areata, totalis or universalis.

The CDR3 sequence is 13 residues long. The V end lost 1 base, the J end lost 8 bases, and 9 bases lay between the germline ends. Per the germline V gene, CDR1 is MGHDK and CDR2 is SYGVNS. Time point specified: patch test 1, 2 weeks after DPC sensitization. Treatment reported: therapeutic diphenylcyclopropenone sensitization with weekly scalp DPC. This receptor was taken from a woman between 50 and 59 years old with alopecia areata. Some clones in this sample may be carry-over from other donors' samples. The chain couples TRBV25-1 to TRBJ2-4; no clear D gene. The sample consisted of whole blood, taken in connection with sensitization to the hapten diphenylcyclopropenone (DPC). CDR3 loop: CASSELITDIQYF. In nucleotides, the CDR3 is TGTGCCAGCAGTGAATTGATTACGGACATTCAGTACTTC.